This passage covers 7 T cell receptor beta chains from one sample sequenced in a study of vaccination and CD4 T cells after COVID-19. For these TCRs, the target antigens are not known. Treatment defined: roughly 10-day PBMC culture with coronavirus spike peptide pools or control peptides (ViraFEST assay). The Oncomine TCR Beta short-read assay was what sequenced the DNA obtained from cultured CD4+ T cells. TCRdb redid the calling of the PCR reads with MiXCR, one entry per CDR3 protein. The sample has 20,000 to 25,000 distinct CDR3 sequences, about 39% seen once; the top ten hold approximately 12%. Input material: CD4+ T cells from blood, cultured in vitro. These receptors were obtained from a human donor who had recovered from COVID-19.

This clonotype was picked up a small number of times. V usage is TRBV20-1 and J usage is TRBJ2-3, with D hard to call. Germline assignment: CDR1 DFQATT and CDR2 SNEGSKA (reference sequence). CDR3 length: 13 residues. V lost 6 bases and J lost 0, with 10 bases in between. The CDR3 is CSALQLSTDTQYF. The CDR3 DNA follows: TGCAGTGCCCTCCAGCTGAGCACAGATACGCAGTATTTT.

The chain has TRBV6-2 or TRBV6-3 and TRBJ2-7; 14 bases map to TRBD2. This CDR3 has 19 amino acids. Per germline, CDR1 MNHEY and CDR2 SVGEGT. The V and J ends lost 0 bases and 6 bases, in that order; junction bases with no gene match: 13. CDR3 region: CASSYSMGTSGRGAGEQYF. The CDR3 DNA is TGTGCCAGCAGTTACTCGATGGGGACTAGCGGGAGAGGGGCCGGCGAGCAGTACTTC.

Here the CDR3 reads CASSPTGINQPQHF. CDR3 DNA: TGTGCCAGCAGTCCGACAGGGATAAATCAGCCCCAGCATTTT. The V call is TRBV7-8, the J call TRBJ1-5, with 7 bases fitting TRBD1. This CDR3 contains 14 residues. CDR1 and CDR2 from the germline V gene are SGHVS and FQNEAQ. After removal of 6 bases from V and 4 bases from J, the junction contained 6 bases not matched to a gene. The full variable domain, its missing parts supplied by reference TRBV7-8 and TRBJ1-5, is GAGVSQSPRYKVAKRGQDVALRCDPISGHVSLFWYQQALGQGPEFLTYFQNEAQLDKSGLPSDRFFAERPEGSVSTLKIQRTQQEDSAVYLCASSPTGINQPQHFGDGTRLSIL.

V usage is TRBV4-1 and J usage is TRBJ1-2; no clear D. The CDR3 has 14 amino acids. The V end was cut by 1 base, the J end by 3 bases, with 9 bases between. Germline V lookup: CDR1 MGHRA, CDR2 YSYEKL. CDR3 sequence (DNA): TGCGCCAGCAGCCAAGGTATGTTGGACTATGGCTACACCTTC. Translated: CASSQGMLDYGYTF.

The chain carries TRBV7-2 and TRBJ1-5; 10 nucleotides align to TRBD1. After removal of 3 bases from V and 5 bases from J, the junction contained 4 bases not matched to a gene. The CDR3 runs 15 residues. Per the germline V gene, CDR1 is SGHTA and CDR2 is FQGNSA. CDR3: CASSLGQGTDQPQHF. The CDR3 nucleotides read TGTGCCAGCAGCTTGGGACAGGGGACCGATCAGCCCCAGCATTTT.

This clonotype was found a few times. The chain is built from TRBV5-1 and TRBJ1-6; D ambiguous. The V and J ends lost 0 bases and 8 bases respectively, with 6 bases between them. The CDR3 length is 13 residues. Per germline, CDR1 SGHRS and CDR2 YFSETQ. CDR3 sequence (DNA): TGCGCCAGCAGCTTGGCCACCGATTCACCCCTCCACTTT. It specifies CASSLATDSPLHF.

Only one count was recorded for this clonotype. The chain's CDR3 is CASSTITGTANTEAFF. The CDR3 nucleotides read TGTGCCAGTAGTACCATCACGGGGACGGCAAACACTGAAGCTTTCTTT. The V and J genes are TRBV19 and TRBJ1-1, with D perhaps TRBD1 (5 bases). V lost 4 bases and J lost 2, with 17 bases in between. The V gene's germline CDR1 is LNHDA and CDR2 SQIVND (reference sequence). This CDR3 is 16 amino acids long.